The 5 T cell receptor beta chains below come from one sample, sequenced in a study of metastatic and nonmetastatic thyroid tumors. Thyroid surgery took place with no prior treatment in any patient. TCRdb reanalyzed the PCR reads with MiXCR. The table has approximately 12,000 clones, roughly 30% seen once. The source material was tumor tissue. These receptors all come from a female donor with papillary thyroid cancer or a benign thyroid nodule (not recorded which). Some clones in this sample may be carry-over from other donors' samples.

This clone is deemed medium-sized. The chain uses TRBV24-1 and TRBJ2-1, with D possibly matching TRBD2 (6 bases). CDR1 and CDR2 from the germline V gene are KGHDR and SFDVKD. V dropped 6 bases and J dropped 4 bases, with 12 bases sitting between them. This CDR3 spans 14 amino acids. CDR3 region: CATSTPEGYNEQFF. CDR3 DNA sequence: TGTGCCACCAGTACGCCGGAGGGGTACAATGAGCAGTTCTTC.

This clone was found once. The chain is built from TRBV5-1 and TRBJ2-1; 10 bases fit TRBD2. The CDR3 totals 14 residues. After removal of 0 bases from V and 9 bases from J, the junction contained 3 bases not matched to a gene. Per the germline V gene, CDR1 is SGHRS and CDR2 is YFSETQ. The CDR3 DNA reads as TGCGCCAGCAGCTTGGCTAGCGGGAGCACTGAGCAGTTCTTC. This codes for CASSLASGSTEQFF.

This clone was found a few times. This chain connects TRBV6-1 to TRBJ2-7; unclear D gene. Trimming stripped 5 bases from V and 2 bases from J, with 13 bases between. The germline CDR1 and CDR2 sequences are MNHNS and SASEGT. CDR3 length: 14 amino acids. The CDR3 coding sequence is TGTGCCAGCAGTCCCCGGTCCCCACCCTACGAGCAGTACTTC. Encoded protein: CASSPRSPPYEQYF.

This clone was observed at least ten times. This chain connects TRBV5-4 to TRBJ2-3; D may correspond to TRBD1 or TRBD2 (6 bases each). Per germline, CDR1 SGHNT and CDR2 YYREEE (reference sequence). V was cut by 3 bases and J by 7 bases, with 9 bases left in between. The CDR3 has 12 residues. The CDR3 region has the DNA TGTGCCAGCAGCTGGAGGGACAATACGCAGTATTTT. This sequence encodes CASSWRDNTQYF.

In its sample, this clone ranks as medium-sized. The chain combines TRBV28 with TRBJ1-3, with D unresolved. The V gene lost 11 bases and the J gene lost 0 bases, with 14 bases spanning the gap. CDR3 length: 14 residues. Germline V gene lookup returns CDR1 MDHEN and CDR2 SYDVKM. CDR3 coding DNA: TGTGCCGCGGGCAGTTATTCCTCTGGAAACACCATATATTTT. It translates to CAAGSYSSGNTIYF.